These T cell receptor beta chains were read from a single sample in a study of beta chain features in type 1 diabetes. TCRdb's copy holds only in-frame clones and misses some; the assay was immunoSEQ multiplex PCR. The data show 970,000 or so clones, with 17% seen just once and roughly 0.025% held by the top ten. The sequenced sample was naive CD4+ T cells from blood. Receptors were obtained from a woman aged 18-29 years in good health. Both conserved end residues are part of each CDR3. D genes are given only for firm matches. Some rows have no size entry. The others give once, few or many, or a class for an expanded clone.

V gene	clone size	J gene	D gene	CDR3 protein	CDR3 DNA
TRBV15	.	TRBJ2-2	.	CATSRDLRNTGELFF	TGTGCCACCAGCAGAGACTTGCGTAACACCGGGGAGCTGTTTTTT
TRBV5-6	.	TRBJ1-4	.	CASSYNIATNEKLFF	TGTGCCAGCAGCTATAACATTGCAACTAATGAAAAACTGTTTTTT
TRBV9	few	TRBJ2-1	TRBD2	CASSVSGNYNEQFF	TGTGCCAGCAGCGTGAGCGGGAACTACAATGAGCAGTTCTTC
TRBV2	.	TRBJ2-7	TRBD1	CASSRTGSYEQYF	TGTGCCAGCAGCCGGACAGGGAGCTACGAGCAGTACTTC
TRBV11-2	few	TRBJ1-1	.	CASSIIQVWTEAFF	TGTGCCAGCAGCATAATACAGGTTTGGACTGAAGCTTTCTTT
TRBV7-3	.	TRBJ2-7	TRBD2	CASSPIERENYEQYF	TGTGCCAGCAGCCCAATTGAGCGGGAGAACTACGAGCAGTACTTC
TRBV7-2	.	TRBJ2-1	.	CASSAQRREQFF	TGTGCCAGCAGCGCCCAGCGACGCGAGCAGTTCTTC
TRBV5-4	few	TRBJ2-5	TRBD1	CASSLATGTAPETQYF	TGTGCCAGCAGCTTGGCCACCGGGACAGCCCCAGAGACCCAGTACTTC
TRBV2	few	TRBJ1-4	.	CASSEEWTNEKLFF	TGTGCCAGCAGTGAAGAGTGGACAAATGAAAAACTGTTTTTT
TRBV7-3	.	TRBJ2-3	.	CASSSKASGARDTQYF	TGTGCCAGCAGCTCAAAAGCTTCAGGGGCGAGAGATACGCAGTATTTT
TRBV7-3	.	TRBJ2-1	.	CASSTGLHNEQFF	TGTGCCAGCAGCACGGGACTTCACAATGAGCAGTTCTTC
TRBV28	.	TRBJ2-5	.	CASSPPRRDETQYF	TGTGCCAGCAGTCCTCCTCGTCGGGATGAGACCCAGTACTTC
TRBV4-2	few	TRBJ2-7	.	CASSQEQRRLYEQYF	TGTGCCAGCAGCCAAGAACAACGCCGCCTCTACGAGCAGTACTTC
TRBV19	few	TRBJ2-1	TRBD2	CASSRLAGGSVSSYNEQFF	TGTGCCAGTAGTAGACTAGCGGGAGGGTCCGTTAGCTCCTACAATGAGCAGTTCTTC
TRBV7-2	.	TRBJ2-3	.	CASSLGVSGTDTQYF	TGTGCCAGCAGCTTAGGGGTATCGGGGACAGATACGCAGTATTTT
TRBV6-6	.	TRBJ1-2	TRBD1	CASSHYPGQGGYGYTF	TGTGCCAGCAGTCATTACCCGGGACAGGGCGGCTATGGCTACACCTTC
TRBV18	.	TRBJ2-7	.	CASSPSGAVPYEQYF	TGTGCCAGCTCACCGTCAGGGGCGGTTCCCTACGAGCAGTACTTC
TRBV7-6	.	TRBJ2-5	.	CASSLLGRRQETQYF	TGTGCCAGCAGCTTATTGGGAAGACGCCAAGAGACCCAGTACTTC
TRBV4-2	.	TRBJ2-5	TRBD2	CASSQSPPGLAGPLQETQYF	TGTGCCAGCAGCCAATCACCCCCGGGACTAGCGGGACCTCTACAAGAGACCCAGTACTTC
TRBV27	.	TRBJ2-5	.	CASSRTRGVETQYF	TGTGCCAGCAGCCGAACCCGCGGGGTTGAGACCCAGTACTTC
TRBV5-1	.	TRBJ2-1	TRBD2	CASSLEVGTSGSHDQFF	TGCGCCAGCAGCTTGGAGGTCGGGACTAGCGGGAGTCACGATCAGTTCTTC
TRBV2	few	TRBJ2-5	TRBD1	CASRGQGQETQYF	TGTGCCAGCAGGGGACAGGGCCAAGAGACCCAGTACTTC
TRBV2	.	TRBJ1-3	.	CASAFLSSGNTIYF	TGTGCCAGCGCCTTCCTGAGCTCTGGAAACACCATATATTTT
TRBV28	few	TRBJ2-7	.	CASSFDSYEQYF	TGTGCCAGCAGTTTCGATAGTTACGAGCAGTACTTC
TRBV4-2	.	TRBJ2-7	TRBD2	CASSHGGRDDEQYF	TGTGCCAGCAGCCATGGCGGGAGGGACGACGAGCAGTACTTC
TRBV7-3	.	TRBJ2-5	TRBD1	CASSLTGTVQETQYF	TGTGCCAGCAGCTTGACCGGGACAGTGCAAGAGACCCAGTACTTC
TRBV20-1	.	TRBJ2-3	.	CSARGLDTQYF	TGCAGTGCTAGAGGACTGGATACGCAGTATTTT
TRBV7-9	few	TRBJ1-2	.	CASSPADRNYGYTF	TGTGCCAGCAGCCCCGCGGACAGAAACTATGGCTACACCTTC
TRBV28	.	TRBJ1-3	.	CASSLEYTIYF	TGTGCCAGCAGCCTAGAATACACCATATATTTT
TRBV9	few	TRBJ1-2	.	CASSVVQNYGYTF	TGTGCCAGCAGCGTAGTACAGAACTATGGCTACACCTTC
TRBV20-1	.	TRBJ2-7	TRBD2	CSALIAGEQYF	TGCAGTGCTCTAATAGCGGGCGAGCAGTACTTC
TRBV7-3	once	TRBJ2-7	TRBD2	CASSPTSGSTYEQYF	TGTGCCAGCAGTCCTACTAGCGGGAGCACCTACGAGCAGTACTTC
TRBV7-9	.	TRBJ1-1	.	CASSLTPGRGTEAFF	TGTGCCAGCAGCTTAACTCCGGGGAGAGGCACTGAAGCTTTCTTT
TRBV7-2	.	TRBJ2-5	.	CASSKGEAGETQYF	TGTGCCAGCTCCAAGGGGGAAGCGGGAGAGACCCAGTACTTC
TRBV4-3	few	TRBJ2-3	.	CASSQGGFTDTQYF	TGCGCCAGCAGCCAAGGGGGCTTCACAGATACGCAGTATTTT
TRBV5-6	.	TRBJ1-2	.	CASSLLRTLFDYGYTF	TGTGCCAGCAGCTTACTCAGGACACTCTTCGACTATGGCTACACCTTC
TRBV6-6	.	TRBJ2-5	.	CASSYSTSVAKTQYF	TGTGCCAGCAGTTACTCCACTAGTGTCGCCAAGACCCAGTACTTC
TRBV2	few	TRBJ2-2	TRBD1	CASRQGLNTGELFF	TGTGCCAGCAGACAGGGGCTGAACACCGGGGAGCTGTTTTTT
TRBV28	.	TRBJ2-1	TRBD2	CASRPTSGRHNEQFF	TGTGCCAGCAGACCCACTAGCGGGAGGCACAATGAGCAGTTCTTC
TRBV6-6	.	TRBJ2-1	.	CASSIGGIEQFF	TGTGCCAGCAGTATCGGGGGTATTGAGCAGTTCTTC
TRBV5-4	few	TRBJ2-7	TRBD1	CASSRSGTGGARSEQYF	TGTGCCAGCAGCCGCAGTGGGACAGGGGGCGCAAGGTCCGAGCAGTACTTC